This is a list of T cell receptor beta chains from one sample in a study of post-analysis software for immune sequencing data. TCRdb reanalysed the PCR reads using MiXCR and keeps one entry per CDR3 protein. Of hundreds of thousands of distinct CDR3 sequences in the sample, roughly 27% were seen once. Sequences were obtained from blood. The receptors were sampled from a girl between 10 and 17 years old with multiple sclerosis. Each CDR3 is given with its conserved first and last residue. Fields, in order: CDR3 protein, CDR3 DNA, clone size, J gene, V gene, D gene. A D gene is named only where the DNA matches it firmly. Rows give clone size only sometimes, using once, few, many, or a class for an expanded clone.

CDR3aa: CASSPFRGNEKLFF; CDR3nt: TGTGCCAGCAGCCCTTTCCGGGGTAATGAAAAACTGTTTTTT; abundance: -; j_gene: TRBJ1-4; v_gene: TRBV14; d_gene: -
CDR3aa: CASGMGRGYGYTF; CDR3nt: TGTGCCAGCGGAATGGGCAGGGGATATGGCTACACCTTC; abundance: -; j_gene: TRBJ1-2; v_gene: TRBV7-2; d_gene: -
CDR3aa: CASSPRTSGGQGNEQFF; CDR3nt: TGTGCCAGCAGCCCGCGGACTAGCGGGGGTCAGGGCAATGAGCAGTTCTTC; abundance: many; j_gene: TRBJ2-1; v_gene: TRBV7-2; d_gene: TRBD2
CDR3aa: CASLGPGADGTDTQYF; CDR3nt: TGTGCCAGTTTAGGGCCTGGGGCCGATGGCACAGATACGCAGTATTTT; abundance: few; j_gene: TRBJ2-3; v_gene: TRBV11-2; d_gene: -
CDR3aa: CSVGSPGGEQFF; CDR3nt: TGCAGCGTCGGTTCTCCTGGGGGTGAGCAGTTCTTC; abundance: many; j_gene: TRBJ2-1; v_gene: TRBV29-1; d_gene: -
CDR3aa: CASSNKAGSSYEQYF; CDR3nt: TGTGCCAGCAGCAATAAAGCGGGTAGCTCCTACGAGCAGTACTTC; abundance: few; j_gene: TRBJ2-7; v_gene: TRBV9; d_gene: -
CDR3aa: CASNEAGAPDTQYF; CDR3nt: TGTGCCAGCAACGAAGCCGGGGCCCCAGATACGCAGTATTTT; abundance: -; j_gene: TRBJ2-3; v_gene: TRBV28; d_gene: -
CDR3aa: CSAQGHSWGAFF; CDR3nt: TGCAGTGCCCAGGGACACTCCTGGGGAGCTTTCTTT; abundance: few; j_gene: TRBJ1-1; v_gene: TRBV20-1; d_gene: -
CDR3aa: CASSRMYQETQYF; CDR3nt: TGTGCCAGCAGCCGGATGTACCAAGAGACCCAGTACTTC; abundance: -; j_gene: TRBJ2-5; v_gene: TRBV6-2/TRBV6-3; d_gene: -
CDR3aa: CASRPVMGRTDTQYF; CDR3nt: TGTGCCAGCAGACCTGTCATGGGGAGGACAGATACGCAGTATTTT; abundance: -; j_gene: TRBJ2-3; v_gene: TRBV6-2/TRBV6-3; d_gene: -
CDR3aa: CASSPRQGGAGYTF; CDR3nt: TGTGCCAGCAGTCCACGACAAGGGGGGGCTGGCTACACCTTC; abundance: -; j_gene: TRBJ1-2; v_gene: TRBV28; d_gene: -
CDR3aa: CSARDMGRIDTQYF; CDR3nt: TGCAGTGCTAGAGACATGGGGCGGATAGATACGCAGTATTTT; abundance: -; j_gene: TRBJ2-3; v_gene: TRBV20-1; d_gene: -
CDR3aa: CSGGLARQETQYF; CDR3nt: TGCAGCGGCGGACTCGCCCGGCAAGAGACCCAGTACTTC; abundance: -; j_gene: TRBJ2-5; v_gene: TRBV29-1; d_gene: -
CDR3aa: CVSSGRTGKRAYEQYF; CDR3nt: TGTGTCAGCAGTGGCCGGACTGGAAAACGCGCCTACGAGCAGTACTTC; abundance: -; j_gene: TRBJ2-7; v_gene: TRBV12-3/TRBV12-4; d_gene: -
CDR3aa: CSATAGGGSEQYF; CDR3nt: TGCAGTGCCACCGCAGGGGGCGGCTCCGAGCAGTACTTC; abundance: few; j_gene: TRBJ2-7; v_gene: TRBV20-1; d_gene: TRBD1
CDR3aa: CASSYSRSGSPNEQFF; CDR3nt: TGTGCCAGCAGTTACTCGAGGAGCGGGAGTCCGAATGAGCAGTTCTTC; abundance: many; j_gene: TRBJ2-1; v_gene: TRBV6-5; d_gene: TRBD2
CDR3aa: CASSIGWGYTEAFF; CDR3nt: TGTGCCAGTAGTATAGGCTGGGGGTACACTGAAGCTTTCTTT; abundance: -; j_gene: TRBJ1-1; v_gene: TRBV19; d_gene: -
CDR3aa: CASSFTGKGNEQFF; CDR3nt: TGTGCCAGCAGCTTCACAGGGAAAGGCAATGAGCAGTTCTTC; abundance: -; j_gene: TRBJ2-1; v_gene: TRBV7-9; d_gene: -
CDR3aa: CASSVGLANEQFF; CDR3nt: TGTGCCAGCAGCGTAGGGCTAGCAAATGAGCAGTTCTTC; abundance: many; j_gene: TRBJ2-1; v_gene: TRBV9; d_gene: -
CDR3aa: CASSPYQRQTYEQYF; CDR3nt: TGTGCCAGCAGTCCCTACCAGAGACAGACGTACGAGCAGTACTTC; abundance: few; j_gene: TRBJ2-7; v_gene: TRBV28; d_gene: -
CDR3aa: CASSLPRLEQFF; CDR3nt: TGTGCCAGCAGCTTACCCCGTCTAGAGCAGTTCTTC; abundance: -; j_gene: TRBJ2-1; v_gene: TRBV11-2; d_gene: -
CDR3aa: CASNERTDTQYF; CDR3nt: TGTGCCAGCAACGAACGCACAGATACGCAGTATTTT; abundance: -; j_gene: TRBJ2-3; v_gene: TRBV28; d_gene: -
CDR3aa: CSVWTYEAFF; CDR3nt: TGCAGCGTTTGGACATACGAAGCTTTCTTT; abundance: -; j_gene: TRBJ1-1; v_gene: TRBV29-1; d_gene: -
CDR3aa: CASRETVGIATNEKLFF; CDR3nt: TGTGCCAGCAGGGAGACAGTGGGGATTGCAACTAATGAAAAACTGTTTTTT; abundance: few; j_gene: TRBJ1-4; v_gene: TRBV6-6; d_gene: -
CDR3aa: CSDGPEEAFF; CDR3nt: TGCAGCGACGGACCCGAGGAAGCTTTCTTT; abundance: -; j_gene: TRBJ1-1; v_gene: TRBV29-1; d_gene: -
CDR3aa: CASSRDARDEQYF; CDR3nt: TGTGCCAGCTCACGGGACGCGAGGGACGAGCAGTACTTC; abundance: few; j_gene: TRBJ2-7; v_gene: TRBV18; d_gene: -
CDR3aa: CATSPEDTQYF; CDR3nt: TGTGCCACCAGCCCGGAGGATACGCAGTATTTT; abundance: few; j_gene: TRBJ2-3; v_gene: TRBV15; d_gene: -
CDR3aa: CSAREDLPHSYNEQFF; CDR3nt: TGCAGTGCTAGAGAAGACCTACCCCACTCCTACAATGAGCAGTTCTTC; abundance: -; j_gene: TRBJ2-1; v_gene: TRBV20-1; d_gene: -
CDR3aa: CASSQQQGRNLGNEQYF; CDR3nt: TGCGCCAGCAGCCAACAACAGGGTAGGAATTTGGGGAATGAGCAGTACTTC; abundance: -; j_gene: TRBJ2-7; v_gene: TRBV5-1; d_gene: -
CDR3aa: CASSLWETGGASDTQYF; CDR3nt: TGTGCCAGCAGTCTATGGGAGACAGGGGGCGCCTCAGATACGCAGTATTTT; abundance: -; j_gene: TRBJ2-3; v_gene: TRBV27; d_gene: TRBD1
CDR3aa: CASSPGSLPNYGYTF; CDR3nt: TGTGCCAGCAGTCCCGGTTCCCTGCCCAACTATGGCTACACCTTC; abundance: -; j_gene: TRBJ1-2; v_gene: TRBV12-3/TRBV12-4; d_gene: -
CDR3aa: CSAPPGTGGHEQFF; CDR3nt: TGCAGTGCGCCTCCCGGGACAGGGGGGCATGAGCAGTTCTTC; abundance: -; j_gene: TRBJ2-1; v_gene: TRBV20-1; d_gene: TRBD1
CDR3aa: CSVGQARDSPLHF; CDR3nt: TGCAGCGTGGGACAGGCCCGGGATTCACCCCTCCACTTT; abundance: many; j_gene: TRBJ1-6; v_gene: TRBV29-1; d_gene: TRBD1
CDR3aa: CASSLVIHGLAGGQETQYF; CDR3nt: TGTGCCAGCAGCTTAGTCATCCACGGACTAGCGGGGGGACAAGAGACCCAGTACTTC; abundance: few; j_gene: TRBJ2-5; v_gene: TRBV7-2; d_gene: TRBD2
CDR3aa: CASSQEEEWNSYNEQFF; CDR3nt: TGTGCCAGCAGCCAAGAGGAAGAGTGGAACTCCTACAATGAGCAGTTCTTC; abundance: -; j_gene: TRBJ2-1; v_gene: TRBV3-1; d_gene: -
CDR3aa: CASGRGGPPVAKNIQYF; CDR3nt: TGTGCCAGCGGCCGTGGCGGTCCACCGGTGGCCAAAAACATTCAGTACTTC; abundance: -; j_gene: TRBJ2-4; v_gene: TRBV27; d_gene: -
CDR3aa: CASSQRTSGRAYETQYF; CDR3nt: TGTGCCAGCAGCCAGCGGACTAGCGGGAGGGCCTATGAGACCCAGTACTTC; abundance: -; j_gene: TRBJ2-5; v_gene: TRBV3-1; d_gene: TRBD2
CDR3aa: CASSPGTREPADTQYF; CDR3nt: TGTGCCAGCAGTCCCGGGACGAGGGAGCCCGCAGATACGCAGTATTTT; abundance: once; j_gene: TRBJ2-3; v_gene: TRBV28; d_gene: -
CDR3aa: CASSERQGSGYNEQFF; CDR3nt: TGTGCCAGCAGTGAAAGACAGGGGTCAGGCTACAATGAGCAGTTCTTC; abundance: -; j_gene: TRBJ2-1; v_gene: TRBV25-1; d_gene: TRBD1
CDR3aa: CASSQDRATYEQYF; CDR3nt: TGTGCCAGCAGCCAGGACAGAGCAACCTACGAGCAGTACTTC; abundance: few; j_gene: TRBJ2-7; v_gene: TRBV28; d_gene: -
CDR3aa: CASSERDYNEQFF; CDR3nt: TGTGCCAGCAGTGAACGGGATTACAATGAGCAGTTCTTC; abundance: few; j_gene: TRBJ2-1; v_gene: TRBV2; d_gene: -
CDR3aa: CASRGMAGANVLTF; CDR3nt: TGTGCCAGCAGGGGGATGGCTGGGGCCAACGTCCTGACTTTC; abundance: -; j_gene: TRBJ2-6; v_gene: TRBV28; d_gene: -
CDR3aa: CASSQDTSGSYEQYF; CDR3nt: TGCGCCAGCAGCCAAGATACTAGCGGGAGCTACGAGCAGTACTTC; abundance: many; j_gene: TRBJ2-7; v_gene: TRBV4-3; d_gene: TRBD2
CDR3aa: CASSQDGPAAGAKNIQYF; CDR3nt: TGTGCCAGCAGCCAAGATGGACCGGCCGCGGGAGCCAAAAACATTCAGTACTTC; abundance: few; j_gene: TRBJ2-4; v_gene: TRBV4-2; d_gene: -
CDR3aa: CATTDREKSGYTF; CDR3nt: TGTGCCACCACGGACAGGGAAAAGAGTGGCTACACCTTC; abundance: -; j_gene: TRBJ1-2; v_gene: TRBV2; d_gene: TRBD1
CDR3aa: CASPPDPYF; CDR3nt: TGTGCCAGCCCCCCGGATCCGTATTTT; abundance: few; j_gene: TRBJ2-3; v_gene: TRBV2; d_gene: -
CDR3aa: CASSEFLNTGELFF; CDR3nt: TGTGCCAGCAGTGAATTCCTGAACACCGGGGAGCTGTTTTTT; abundance: -; j_gene: TRBJ2-2; v_gene: TRBV2; d_gene: -
CDR3aa: CSVDNPPTGPINYGYTF; CDR3nt: TGCAGCGTTGATAACCCCCCCACAGGGCCAATTAACTATGGCTACACCTTC; abundance: few; j_gene: TRBJ1-2; v_gene: TRBV29-1; d_gene: -
CDR3aa: CASSLSPRTGGDEQFF; CDR3nt: TGTGCCAGCAGCTTATCCCCCCGGACAGGGGGCGATGAGCAGTTCTTC; abundance: few; j_gene: TRBJ2-1; v_gene: TRBV7-9; d_gene: TRBD1
CDR3aa: CASSFPTSGYNEQFF; CDR3nt: TGTGCCAGCAGTTTTCCGACTAGCGGGTACAATGAGCAGTTCTTC; abundance: -; j_gene: TRBJ2-1; v_gene: TRBV28; d_gene: TRBD2
CDR3aa: CASSYSRGNGYTF; CDR3nt: TGTGCCAGCAGTTACTCCCGGGGTAATGGCTACACCTTC; abundance: -; j_gene: TRBJ1-2; v_gene: TRBV6-5; d_gene: -
CDR3aa: CASREGLAGGQNTQYF; CDR3nt: TGCGCCAGCAGGGAGGGACTAGCGGGGGGTCAAAATACGCAGTATTTT; abundance: -; j_gene: TRBJ2-3; v_gene: TRBV5-1; d_gene: TRBD2
CDR3aa: CAISEGRSGETQYF; CDR3nt: TGTGCCATCAGTGAAGGGAGGTCGGGAGAGACCCAGTACTTC; abundance: -; j_gene: TRBJ2-5; v_gene: TRBV10-3; d_gene: -
CDR3aa: CASSQGVSDTQYF; CDR3nt: TGCGCCAGCAGCCAAGGGGTTTCAGATACGCAGTATTTT; abundance: once; j_gene: TRBJ2-3; v_gene: TRBV4-3; d_gene: -
CDR3aa: CSASSTTAGETQYF; CDR3nt: TGCAGTGCTTCTTCGACGACCGCCGGGGAGACCCAGTACTTC; abundance: few; j_gene: TRBJ2-5; v_gene: TRBV20-1; d_gene: -
CDR3aa: CASSSDRVDEKLFF; CDR3nt: TGTGCCAGCAGCTCCGACAGGGTTGACGAAAAACTGTTTTTT; abundance: once; j_gene: TRBJ1-4; v_gene: TRBV5-5; d_gene: TRBD1
CDR3aa: CASSFSGEMNTEAFF; CDR3nt: TGCGCCAGCAGCTTTTCAGGGGAAATGAACACTGAAGCTTTCTTT; abundance: -; j_gene: TRBJ1-1; v_gene: TRBV5-1; d_gene: -